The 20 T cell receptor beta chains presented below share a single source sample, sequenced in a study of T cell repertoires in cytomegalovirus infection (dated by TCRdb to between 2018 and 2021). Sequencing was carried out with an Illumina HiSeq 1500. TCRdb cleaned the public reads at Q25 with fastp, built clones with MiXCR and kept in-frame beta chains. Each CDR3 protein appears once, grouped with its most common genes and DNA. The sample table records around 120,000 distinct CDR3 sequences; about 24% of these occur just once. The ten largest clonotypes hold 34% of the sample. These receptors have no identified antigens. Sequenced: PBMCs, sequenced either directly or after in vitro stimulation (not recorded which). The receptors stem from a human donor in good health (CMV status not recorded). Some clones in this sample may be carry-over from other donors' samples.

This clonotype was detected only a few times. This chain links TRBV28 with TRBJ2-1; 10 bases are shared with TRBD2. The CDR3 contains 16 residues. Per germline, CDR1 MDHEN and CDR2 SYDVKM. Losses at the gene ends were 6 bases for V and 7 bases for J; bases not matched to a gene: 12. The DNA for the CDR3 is TGTGCCAGCAGCCCCTATAGCGGGAGGATTGAGAATGAGCAGTTCTTC. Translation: CASSPYSGRIENEQFF.

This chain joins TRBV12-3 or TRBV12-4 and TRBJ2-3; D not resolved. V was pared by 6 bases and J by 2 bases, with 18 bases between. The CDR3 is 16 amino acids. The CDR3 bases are TGTGCCAGCAGCCCCGGTGATCCCGGATTCACAGATACGCAGTATTTT. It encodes CASSPGDPGFTDTQYF.

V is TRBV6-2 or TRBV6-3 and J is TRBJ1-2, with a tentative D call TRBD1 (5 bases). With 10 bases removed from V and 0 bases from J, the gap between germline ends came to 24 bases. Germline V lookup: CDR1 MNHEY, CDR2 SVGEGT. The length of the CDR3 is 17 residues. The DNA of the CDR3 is TGTGCCACCCTTCCGGGACTCGGCGAGGGAGCTAACTATGGCTACACCTTC. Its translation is CATLPGLGEGANYGYTF.

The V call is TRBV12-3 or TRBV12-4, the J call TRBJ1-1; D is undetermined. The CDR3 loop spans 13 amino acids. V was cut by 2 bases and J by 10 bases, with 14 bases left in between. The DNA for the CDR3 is TGTGCCAGCAGTTTACCCCTCAGTAGGAGAGCTTTCTTT. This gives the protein CASSLPLSRRAFF.

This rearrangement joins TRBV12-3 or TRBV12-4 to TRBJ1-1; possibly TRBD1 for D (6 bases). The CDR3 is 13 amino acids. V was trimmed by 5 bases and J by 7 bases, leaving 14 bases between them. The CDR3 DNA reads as TGTGCCAGCAGTGACGGACAGCGCTATGAAGCTTTCTTT. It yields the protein CASSDGQRYEAFF.

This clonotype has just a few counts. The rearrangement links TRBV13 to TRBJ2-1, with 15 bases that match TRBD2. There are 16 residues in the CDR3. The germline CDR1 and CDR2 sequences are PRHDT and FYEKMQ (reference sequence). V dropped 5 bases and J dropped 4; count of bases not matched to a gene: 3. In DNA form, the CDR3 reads TGTGCCAGCAGCGGACTAGCGGGAGGGGTATACAATGAGCAGTTCTTC. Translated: CASSGLAGGVYNEQFF.

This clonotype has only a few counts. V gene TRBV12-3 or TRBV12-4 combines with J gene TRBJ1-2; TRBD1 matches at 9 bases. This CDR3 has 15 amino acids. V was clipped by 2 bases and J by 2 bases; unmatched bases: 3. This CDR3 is CASSLPGQGNYGYTF. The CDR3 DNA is TGTGCCAGCAGTTTACCCGGACAGGGGAACTATGGCTACACCTTC.

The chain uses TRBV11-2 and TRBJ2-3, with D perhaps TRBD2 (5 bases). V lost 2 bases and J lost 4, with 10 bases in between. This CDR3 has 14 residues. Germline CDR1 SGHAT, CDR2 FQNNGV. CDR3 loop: CASSLLWGADTQYF. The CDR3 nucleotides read TGTGCCAGCAGCTTACTCTGGGGAGCAGATACGCAGTATTTT. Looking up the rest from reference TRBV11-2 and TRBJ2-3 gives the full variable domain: EAGVAQSPRYKIIEKRQSVAFWCNPISGHATLYWYQQILGQGPKLLIQFQNNGVVDDSQLPKDRFSAERLKGVDSTLKIQPAKLEDSAVYLCASSLLWGADTQYFGPGTRLTVL.

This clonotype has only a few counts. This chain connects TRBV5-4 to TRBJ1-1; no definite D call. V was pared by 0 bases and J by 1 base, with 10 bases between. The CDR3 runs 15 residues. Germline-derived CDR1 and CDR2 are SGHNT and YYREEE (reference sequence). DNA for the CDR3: TGTGCCAGCAGCTTGGCCCAGATTTCGAACACTGAAGCTTTCTTT. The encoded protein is CASSLAQISNTEAFF.

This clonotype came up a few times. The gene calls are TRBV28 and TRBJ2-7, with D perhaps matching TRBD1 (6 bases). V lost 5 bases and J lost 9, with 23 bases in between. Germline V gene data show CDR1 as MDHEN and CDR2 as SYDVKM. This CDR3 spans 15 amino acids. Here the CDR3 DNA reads TGTGCCAGCAGTAATCATGACATGGCGACAGGCGGGCAGTACTTC. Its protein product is CASSNHDMATGGQYF.

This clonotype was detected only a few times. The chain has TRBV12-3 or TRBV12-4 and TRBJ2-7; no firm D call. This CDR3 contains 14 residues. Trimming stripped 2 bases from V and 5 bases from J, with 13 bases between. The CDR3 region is CASSLFTKPNEQYF. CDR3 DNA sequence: TGTGCCAGCAGTTTATTTACCAAGCCTAACGAGCAGTACTTC.

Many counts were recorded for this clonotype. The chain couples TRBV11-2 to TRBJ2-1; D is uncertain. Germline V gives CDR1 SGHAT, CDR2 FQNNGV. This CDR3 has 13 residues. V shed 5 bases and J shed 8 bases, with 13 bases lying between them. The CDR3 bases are TGTGCCAGCAGCCCAGCTGGTAGGGATGAGCAGTTCTTC. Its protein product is CASSPAGRDEQFF.

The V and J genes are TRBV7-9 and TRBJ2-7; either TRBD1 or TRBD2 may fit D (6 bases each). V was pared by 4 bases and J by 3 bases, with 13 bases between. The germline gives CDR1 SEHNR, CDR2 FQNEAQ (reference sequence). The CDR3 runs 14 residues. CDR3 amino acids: CASSSGGGYYEQYF. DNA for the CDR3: TGTGCCAGCAGCTCCGGAGGGGGATACTACGAGCAGTACTTC.

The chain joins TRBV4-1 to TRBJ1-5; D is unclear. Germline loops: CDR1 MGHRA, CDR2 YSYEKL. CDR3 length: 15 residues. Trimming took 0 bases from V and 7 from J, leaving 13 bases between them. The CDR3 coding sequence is TGCGCCAGCAGCCAAGATCTCGTCGGATTACAGCCCCAGCATTTT. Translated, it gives CASSQDLVGLQPQHF.

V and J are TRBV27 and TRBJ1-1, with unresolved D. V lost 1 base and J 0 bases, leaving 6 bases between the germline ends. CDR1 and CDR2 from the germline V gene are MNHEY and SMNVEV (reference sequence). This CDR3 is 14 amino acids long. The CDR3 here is CASSLYGVNTEAFF. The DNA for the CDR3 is TGTGCCAGCAGTTTATACGGGGTGAACACTGAAGCTTTCTTT.

The DNA of the CDR3 is TGTGCCAATGGACTAGCCCGGGCGGCCCAGTACTTC. Translation gives CANGLARAAQYF. The V gene is TRBV15, the J gene TRBJ2-5; 8 bases map to TRBD2. V lost 10 bases, J lost 9 bases, and 10 bases stayed unmatched. This CDR3 has 12 amino acids. Germline values: CDR1 LNHNV, CDR2 YYDKDF (reference sequence).

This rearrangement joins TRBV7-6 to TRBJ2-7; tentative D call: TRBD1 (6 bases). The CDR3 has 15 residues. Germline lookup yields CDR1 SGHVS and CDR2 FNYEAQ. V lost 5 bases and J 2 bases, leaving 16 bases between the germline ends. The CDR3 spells CASSDPRTAPYEQYF. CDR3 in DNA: TGTGCCAGCAGCGACCCAAGGACAGCCCCCTACGAGCAGTACTTC.

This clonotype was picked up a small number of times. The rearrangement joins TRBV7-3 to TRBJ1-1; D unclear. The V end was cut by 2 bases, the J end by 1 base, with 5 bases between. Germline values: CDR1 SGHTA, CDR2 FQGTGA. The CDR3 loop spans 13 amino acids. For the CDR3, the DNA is TGTGCCAGCAGCTTATTCCAGAACACTGAAGCTTTCTTT. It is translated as CASSLFQNTEAFF.

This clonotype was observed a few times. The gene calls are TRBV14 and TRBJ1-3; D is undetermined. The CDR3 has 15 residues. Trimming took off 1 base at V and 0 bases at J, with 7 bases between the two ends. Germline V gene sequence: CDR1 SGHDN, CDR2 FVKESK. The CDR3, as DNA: TGTGCCAGCAGCCAAGTTTGGACCTCTGGAAACACCATATATTTT. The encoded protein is CASSQVWTSGNTIYF.

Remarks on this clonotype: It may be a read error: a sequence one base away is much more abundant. CDR3 nucleotides: TGTGCCAGCAGCCCCGGGACAGCAGTGAAAGCTTTCTTT. The encoded protein is CASSPGTAVKAFF. The chain has TRBV7-8 and TRBJ1-1; 7 nucleotides agree with TRBD1. The CDR3 covers 13 residues. With 5 bases clipped from V and 9 bases from J, the junction kept 9 bases outside the gene matches. Germline V gene lookup returns CDR1 SGHVS and CDR2 FQNEAQ.